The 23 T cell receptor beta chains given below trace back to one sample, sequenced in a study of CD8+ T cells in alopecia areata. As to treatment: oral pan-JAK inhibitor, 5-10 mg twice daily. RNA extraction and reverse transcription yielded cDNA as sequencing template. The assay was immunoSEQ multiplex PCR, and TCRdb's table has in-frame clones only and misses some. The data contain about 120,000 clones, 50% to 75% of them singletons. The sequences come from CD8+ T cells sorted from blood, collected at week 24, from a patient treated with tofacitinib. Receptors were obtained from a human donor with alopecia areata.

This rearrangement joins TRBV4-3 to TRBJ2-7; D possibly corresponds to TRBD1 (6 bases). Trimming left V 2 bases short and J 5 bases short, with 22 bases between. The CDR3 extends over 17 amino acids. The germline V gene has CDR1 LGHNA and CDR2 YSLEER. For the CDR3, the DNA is TGCGCCAGCAGCCAAAATGAAATAGGGGGTAGGGCCGACGAGCAGTACTTC. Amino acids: CASSQNEIGGRADEQYF.

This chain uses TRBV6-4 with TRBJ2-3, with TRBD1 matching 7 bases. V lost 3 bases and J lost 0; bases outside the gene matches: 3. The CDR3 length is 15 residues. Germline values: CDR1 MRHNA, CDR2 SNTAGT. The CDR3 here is CASSEATGSTDTQYF. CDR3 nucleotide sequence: TGTGCCAGCAGTGAAGCGACAGGGAGCACAGATACGCAGTATTTT.

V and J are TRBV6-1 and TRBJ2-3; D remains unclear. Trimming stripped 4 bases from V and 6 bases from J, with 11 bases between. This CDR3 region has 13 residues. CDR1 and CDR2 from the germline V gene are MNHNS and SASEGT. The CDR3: CASSGPSADTQYF. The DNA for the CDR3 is TGTGCCAGCAGTGGACCTAGTGCCGATACGCAGTATTTT.

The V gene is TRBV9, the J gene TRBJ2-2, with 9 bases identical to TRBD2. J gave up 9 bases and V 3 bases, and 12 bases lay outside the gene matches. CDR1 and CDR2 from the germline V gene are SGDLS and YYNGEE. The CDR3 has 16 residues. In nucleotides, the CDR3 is TGTGCCAGCAGCGCCCTTAGCGGGGGCTCGGTAAGGGAGCTGTTTTTT. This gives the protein CASSALSGGSVRELFF.

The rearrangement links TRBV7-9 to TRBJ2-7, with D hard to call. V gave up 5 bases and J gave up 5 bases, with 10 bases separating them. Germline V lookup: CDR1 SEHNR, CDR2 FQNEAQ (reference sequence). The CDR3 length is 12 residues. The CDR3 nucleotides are TGTGCCAGCAGCCCATTGGGAAACGAGCAGTACTTC. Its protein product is CASSPLGNEQYF.

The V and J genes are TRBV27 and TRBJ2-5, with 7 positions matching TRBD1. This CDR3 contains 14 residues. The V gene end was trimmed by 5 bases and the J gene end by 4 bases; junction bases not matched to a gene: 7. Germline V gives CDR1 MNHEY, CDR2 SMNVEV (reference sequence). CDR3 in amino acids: CASSPPTGRETQYF. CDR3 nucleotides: TGTGCCAGCAGTCCGCCGACAGGGAGAGAGACCCAGTACTTC.

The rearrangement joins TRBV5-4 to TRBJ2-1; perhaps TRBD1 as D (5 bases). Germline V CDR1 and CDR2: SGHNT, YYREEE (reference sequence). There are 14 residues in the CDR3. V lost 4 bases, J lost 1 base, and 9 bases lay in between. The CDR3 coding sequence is TGTGCCAGCAGCGAAGACAGTTCCTACAATGAGCAGTTCTTC. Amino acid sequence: CASSEDSSYNEQFF.

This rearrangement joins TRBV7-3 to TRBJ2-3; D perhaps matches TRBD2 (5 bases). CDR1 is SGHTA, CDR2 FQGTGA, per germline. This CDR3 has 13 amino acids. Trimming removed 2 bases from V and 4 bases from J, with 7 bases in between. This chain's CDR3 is CASSLFGADTQYF. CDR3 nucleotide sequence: TGTGCCAGCAGCTTATTCGGGGCAGATACGCAGTATTTT.

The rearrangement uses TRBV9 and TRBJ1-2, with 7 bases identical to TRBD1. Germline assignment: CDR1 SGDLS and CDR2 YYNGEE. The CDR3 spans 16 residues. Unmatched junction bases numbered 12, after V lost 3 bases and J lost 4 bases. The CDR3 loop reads CASSGYQGTEGYGYTF. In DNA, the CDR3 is TGTGCCAGCAGCGGTTACCAGGGGACAGAGGGCTATGGCTACACCTTC. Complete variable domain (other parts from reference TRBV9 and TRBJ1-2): DSGVTQTPKHLITATGQRVTLRCSPRSGDLSVYWYQQSLDQGLQFLIQYYNGEERAKGNILERFSAQQFPDLHSELNLSSLELGDSALYFCASSGYQGTEGYGYTFGSGTRLTVV.

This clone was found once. The CDR3 nucleotides read TGTGCCAGCAGCCTCGGACAGGGAGCCTATGGCTACACCTTC. It specifies CASSLGQGAYGYTF. The chain is built from TRBV13 and TRBJ1-2; 8 nucleotides line up with TRBD1. V dropped 5 bases and J dropped 4; count of bases not matched to a gene: 6. Germline V gene lookup returns CDR1 PRHDT and CDR2 FYEKMQ (reference sequence). There are 14 residues in the CDR3.

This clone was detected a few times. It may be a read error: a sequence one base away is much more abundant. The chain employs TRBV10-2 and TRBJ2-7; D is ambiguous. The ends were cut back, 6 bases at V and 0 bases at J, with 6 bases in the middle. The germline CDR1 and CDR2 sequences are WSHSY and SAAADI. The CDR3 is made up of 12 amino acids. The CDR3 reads CASSPSSYEQYF. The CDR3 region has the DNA TGCGCCAGCAGCCCTAGCTCCTACGAGCAGTACTTC.

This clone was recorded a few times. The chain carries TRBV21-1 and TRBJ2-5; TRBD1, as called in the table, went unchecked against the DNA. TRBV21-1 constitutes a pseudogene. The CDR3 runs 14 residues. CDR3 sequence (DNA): TGTGCCAGCAGCATCCAGGGTTGGCAAGAGACCCAGTACTTC. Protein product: CASSIQGWQETQYF.

The CDR3 spells CASSPGQDTGELFF. The CDR3 DNA follows: TGTGCCAGCAGTCCGGGACAGGACACCGGGGAGCTGTTTTTT. This chain links TRBV6-1 with TRBJ2-2, with 8 bases fitting TRBD1. V shed 5 bases and J 3 bases; nucleotides not matched to a gene: 2. The germline V gene encodes CDR1 MNHNS and CDR2 SASEGT. This CDR3 is built from 14 residues.

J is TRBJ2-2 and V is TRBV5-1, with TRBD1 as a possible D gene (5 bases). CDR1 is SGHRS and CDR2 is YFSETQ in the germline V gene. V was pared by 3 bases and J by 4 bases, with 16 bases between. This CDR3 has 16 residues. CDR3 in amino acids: CASSSIRREATGELFF. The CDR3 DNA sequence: TGCGCCAGCAGCTCGATACGCAGGGAAGCCACCGGGGAGCTGTTTTTT.

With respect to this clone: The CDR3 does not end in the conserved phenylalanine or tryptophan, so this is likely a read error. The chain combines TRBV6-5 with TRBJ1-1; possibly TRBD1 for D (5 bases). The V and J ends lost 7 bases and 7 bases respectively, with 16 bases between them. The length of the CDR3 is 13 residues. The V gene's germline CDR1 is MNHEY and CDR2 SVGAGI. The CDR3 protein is CASTSGGNGEAFL. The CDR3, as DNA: TGTGCCAGCACCTCGGGGGGAAACGGTGAAGCTTTCCTT.

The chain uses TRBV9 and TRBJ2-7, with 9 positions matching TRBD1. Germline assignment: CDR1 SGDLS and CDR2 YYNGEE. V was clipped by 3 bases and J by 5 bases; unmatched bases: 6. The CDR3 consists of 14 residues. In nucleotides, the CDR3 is TGTGCCAGCAGCGACCCTGGACAGGGGAACGAGCAGTACTTC. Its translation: CASSDPGQGNEQYF. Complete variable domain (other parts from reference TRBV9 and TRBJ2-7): DSGVTQTPKHLITATGQRVTLRCSPRSGDLSVYWYQQSLDQGLQFLIQYYNGEERAKGNILERFSAQQFPDLHSELNLSSLELGDSALYFCASSDPGQGNEQYFGPGTRLTVT.

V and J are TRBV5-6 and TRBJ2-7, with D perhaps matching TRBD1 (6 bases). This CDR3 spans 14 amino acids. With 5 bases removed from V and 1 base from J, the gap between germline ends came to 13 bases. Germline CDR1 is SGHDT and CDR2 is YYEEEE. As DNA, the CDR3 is TGTGCCAGCAGTGAAGTGGGGACATCCTACGAGCAGTACTTC. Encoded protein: CASSEVGTSYEQYF.

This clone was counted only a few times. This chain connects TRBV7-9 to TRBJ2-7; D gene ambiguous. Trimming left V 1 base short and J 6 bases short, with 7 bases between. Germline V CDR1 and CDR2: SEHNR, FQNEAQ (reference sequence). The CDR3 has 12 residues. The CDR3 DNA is TGTGCCAGCAGCTTAGGTCTGGCCGAGCAGTACTTC. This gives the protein CASSLGLAEQYF.

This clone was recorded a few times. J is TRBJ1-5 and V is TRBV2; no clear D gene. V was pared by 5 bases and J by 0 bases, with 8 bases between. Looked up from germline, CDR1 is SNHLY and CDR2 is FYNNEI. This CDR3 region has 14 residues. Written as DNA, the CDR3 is TGTGCCAGCAGTACGGGGTTTAGCAATCAGCCCCAGCATTTT. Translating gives CASSTGFSNQPQHF.

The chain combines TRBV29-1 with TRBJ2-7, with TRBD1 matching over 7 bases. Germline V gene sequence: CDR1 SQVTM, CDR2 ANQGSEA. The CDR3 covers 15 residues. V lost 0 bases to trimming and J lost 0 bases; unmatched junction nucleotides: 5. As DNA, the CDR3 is TGCAGCGTTGAAGATCTAGAGGGGGCCTCCTACGAGCAGTACTTC. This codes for CSVEDLEGASYEQYF.

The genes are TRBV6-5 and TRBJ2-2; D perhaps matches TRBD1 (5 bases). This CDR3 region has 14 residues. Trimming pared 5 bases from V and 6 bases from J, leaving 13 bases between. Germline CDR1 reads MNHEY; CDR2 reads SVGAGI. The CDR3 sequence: CASSPLRVAGELFF. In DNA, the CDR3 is TGTGCCAGCAGTCCGCTCAGGGTGGCCGGGGAGCTGTTTTTT.

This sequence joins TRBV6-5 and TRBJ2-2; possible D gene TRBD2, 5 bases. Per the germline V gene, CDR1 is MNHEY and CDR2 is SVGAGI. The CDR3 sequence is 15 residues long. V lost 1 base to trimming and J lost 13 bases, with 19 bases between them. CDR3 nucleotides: TGTGCCAGCAGTTACTTAGAACTGGCCCCCGGGATGCTGTTTTTT. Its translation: CASSYLELAPGMLFF.

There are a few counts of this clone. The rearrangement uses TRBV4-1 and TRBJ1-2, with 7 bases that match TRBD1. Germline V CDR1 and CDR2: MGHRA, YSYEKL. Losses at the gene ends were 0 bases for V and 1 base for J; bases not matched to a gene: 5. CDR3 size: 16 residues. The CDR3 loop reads CASSQDLGDSNYGYTF. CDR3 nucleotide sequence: TGCGCCAGCAGCCAAGATCTGGGGGACAGTAACTATGGCTACACCTTC.